Presented here are 6 T cell receptor beta chains from one specimen sequenced in a study of T-cell reconstitution after alpha-beta-depleted transplantation in children. Using unique molecular identifiers, the investigators prepared the TCRbeta library. Via MiXCR, TCRdb re-called the PCR reads, giving one row per CDR3 protein. This sample has fewer than 750,000 distinct CDR3 sequences; roughly 27% occur once, and the top ten carry under 45%. The source was PBMCs, collected before TCRalphabeta/CD19-depleted stem cell transplant. Every receptor here comes from a boy younger than two with Wiskott-Aldrich syndrome, due to receive a stem cell transplant.

CDR3 DNA sequence: TGCAGTGCTAGTCGAGGGACTAGCGGGAGAGGTGAGCAGTTCTTC. Residues: CSASRGTSGRGEQFF. The chain joins TRBV20-1 to TRBJ2-1; 14 bases line up with TRBD2. V lost 3 bases, J lost 9 bases, and 7 bases stayed unmatched. The CDR3 consists of 15 residues. The germline V gene has CDR1 DFQATT and CDR2 SNEGSKA (reference sequence).

In its sample, this clonotype was seen a few times. The genes are TRBV5-1 and TRBJ2-1; no reliable D call. Germline V lookup: CDR1 SGHRS, CDR2 YFSETQ. This CDR3 spans 14 amino acids. V lost 6 bases and J lost 0, with 10 bases in between. The CDR3 reads CASTDLSSYNEQFF. For the CDR3, the DNA is TGCGCCAGCACCGATCTGAGCTCCTACAATGAGCAGTTCTTC.

The chain recombines TRBV18 with TRBJ1-5, with 9 nucleotides matching TRBD1. Germline CDR1 reads KGHSH; CDR2 reads LQKENI. The CDR3 extends over 14 amino acids. Trimming cost V 6 bases and J 7 bases; bases outside gene matches: 7. CDR3 nucleotide sequence: TGTGCCAGCTCCCGGACAGGGGATGGCCAGCCCCAGCATTTT. It yields the protein CASSRTGDGQPQHF.

The gene calls are TRBV7-8 and TRBJ2-5; D uncertain. V was pared by 5 bases and J by 8 bases, with 18 bases between. Germline V gene data show CDR1 as SGHVS and CDR2 as FQNEAQ. CDR3 length equals 14 residues. Here the CDR3 DNA reads TGTGCCAGCAGCATCCCTGTCGGCCGTAGCACCCAGTACTTC. It yields the protein CASSIPVGRSTQYF.

This clonotype has just a few counts. The V and J genes are TRBV9 and TRBJ2-7; no firm D call. The length of the CDR3 is 13 residues. Trimming cost V 0 bases and J 2 bases, with 6 bases left between them. Germline-derived CDR1 and CDR2 are SGDLS and YYNGEE. The CDR3 region has the DNA TGTGCCAGCAGCGTAGCGCCGACCTACGAGCAGTACTTC. Encoded protein: CASSVAPTYEQYF.

This clonotype has just one count. This chain links TRBV21-1 with TRBJ1-1; the D call of TRBD1 is as the table states it, not checked on the DNA. TRBV21-1 is listed as a pseudogene. This CDR3 region has 15 residues. CDR3 sequence reads: CASSIDRGRYTEAFF. The CDR3 DNA reads TGTGCCAGCAGCATTGACAGGGGGCGGTACACTGAAGCTTTCTTT.